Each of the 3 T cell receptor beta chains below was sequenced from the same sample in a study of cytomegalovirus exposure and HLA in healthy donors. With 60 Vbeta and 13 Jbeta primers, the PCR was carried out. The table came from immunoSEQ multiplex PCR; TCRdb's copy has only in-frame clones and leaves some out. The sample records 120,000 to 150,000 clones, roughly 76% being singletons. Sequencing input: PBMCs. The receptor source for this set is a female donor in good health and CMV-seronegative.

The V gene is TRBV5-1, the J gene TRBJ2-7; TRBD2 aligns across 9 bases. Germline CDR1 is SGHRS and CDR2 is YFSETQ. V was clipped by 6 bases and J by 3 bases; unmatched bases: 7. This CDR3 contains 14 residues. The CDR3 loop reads CASTRGGVSYEQYF. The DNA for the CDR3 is TGCGCCAGCACCCGCGGGGGGGTCAGCTACGAGCAGTACTTC.

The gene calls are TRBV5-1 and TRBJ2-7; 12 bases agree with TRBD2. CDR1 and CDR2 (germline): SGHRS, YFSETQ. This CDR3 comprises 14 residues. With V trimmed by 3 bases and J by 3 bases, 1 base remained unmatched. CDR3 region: CASSWTSGNYEQYF. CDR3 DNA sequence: TGCGCCAGCAGCTGGACTAGCGGGAACTACGAGCAGTACTTC. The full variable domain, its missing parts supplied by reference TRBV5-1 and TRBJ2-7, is KAGVTQTPRYLIKTRGQQVTLSCSPISGHRSVSWYQQTPGQGLQFLFEYFSETQRNKGNFPGRFSGRQFSNSRSEMNVSTLELGDSALYLCASSWTSGNYEQYFGPGTRLTVT.

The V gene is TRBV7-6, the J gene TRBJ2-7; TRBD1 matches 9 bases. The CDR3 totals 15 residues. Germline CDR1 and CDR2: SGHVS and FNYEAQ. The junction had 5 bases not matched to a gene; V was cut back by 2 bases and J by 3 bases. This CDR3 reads CASSLRTGANYEQYF. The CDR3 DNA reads TGTGCCAGCAGCTTAAGGACAGGGGCTAACTACGAGCAGTACTTC.